The 29 T cell receptor beta chains listed next were all sequenced from one sample in a study of blood T cells in healthy people across ages. With a J-beta primer mix and a sample-barcoded 5' primer, a second PCR ran about 6 to 11 cycles. TCRdb independently ran MiXCR on the 5' RACE reads; one entry per CDR3 protein. Among 1,800,000 or so distinct CDR3 sequences listed, roughly 43% were seen once. The source material was blood. The receptors were gathered from a human donor in good health.

This clonotype was observed many times. The rearrangement links TRBV7-2 to TRBJ2-7; D is unclear. The length of the CDR3 is 14 residues. The ends were cut back, 1 base at V and 5 bases at J, with 12 bases in the middle. Germline CDR1 is SGHTA and CDR2 is FQGNSA. Here the CDR3 DNA reads TGTGCCAGCAGCTTAGGGGGTAGACGGGACGAGCAGTACTTC. It is translated as CASSLGGRRDEQYF.

V and J are TRBV4-3 and TRBJ2-7, with D possibly being TRBD2 (5 bases). Trimming removed 4 bases from V and 3 bases from J, with 13 bases in between. The germline V gene encodes CDR1 LGHNA and CDR2 YSLEER. The CDR3 is 14 residues long. CDR3 region: CASSPQAEGYEQYF. The CDR3 DNA reads as TGCGCCAGCAGCCCACAAGCCGAGGGCTACGAGCAGTACTTC.

On this clonotype: The conserved phenylalanine or tryptophan is not found at the CDR3 terminus, so this likely reflects a read error. The rearrangement joins TRBV11-3 to TRBJ1-5; TRBD1 matches at 9 bases. V lost 0 bases, J lost 4 bases, and 1 base stayed unmatched. This CDR3 has 15 amino acids. Germline V CDR1 and CDR2: SGHNT, YENEEA. The CDR3 region has the DNA TGTGCCAGCAGCTTAGATGGGACAGGGAATCAGCCCCAGCATCTT. This sequence encodes CASSLDGTGNQPQHL.

Details on this clonotype: An end of the junction does not agree with germline; a read error may underlie this. V and J are TRBV7-2 and TRBJ1-1; TRBD1 might be the D (5 bases). Germline V lookup: CDR1 SGHTA, CDR2 FQGNSA. The CDR3 extends over 15 amino acids. This CDR3 reads CAGSFQTGVSTEAFF. The DNA for the CDR3 is TGTGCCGGCAGCTTTCAAACAGGCGTGTCCACTGAAGCTTTCTTT.

This clonotype was recorded a few times. The V gene is TRBV7-2, the J gene TRBJ2-1; TRBD1 might be the D (6 bases). Trimming took 4 bases from V and 7 from J, leaving 20 bases between them. The germline CDR1 and CDR2 sequences are SGHTA and FQGNSA. The CDR3 sequence is 16 residues long. The CDR3 DNA sequence: TGTGCCAGCAGCTCCCTCGGGACACGGGTGGGGAATGAGCAGTTCTTC. Encoded protein: CASSSLGTRVGNEQFF.

The rearrangement links TRBV4-1 to TRBJ1-2; D possibly corresponds to TRBD1 (6 bases). CDR3 size: 13 residues. Looked up from germline, CDR1 is MGHRA and CDR2 is YSYEKL. V was trimmed by 5 bases and J by 5 bases, leaving 12 bases between them. The CDR3 nucleotides read TGCGCCAGCAGCGTCCGGGGGCTTTATGGCTACACCTTC. Protein: CASSVRGLYGYTF.

The chain has TRBV20-1 and TRBJ1-1; D ambiguous. V was cut by 3 bases and J by 8 bases, with 19 bases left in between. CDR1 and CDR2 from the germline V gene are DFQATT and SNEGSKA (reference sequence). The CDR3 extends over 14 amino acids. CDR3 in amino acids: CSASRLSSVPEAFF. CDR3 nucleotides: TGCAGTGCTAGCCGATTGTCTAGCGTGCCCGAAGCTTTCTTT.

For this clonotype: Sequence at one end of the junction differs from germline and may be a read error. This sequence joins TRBV29-1 and TRBJ2-7, with 9 bases lining up with TRBD1. Germline V CDR1 and CDR2: SQVTM, ANQGSEA. The CDR3 contains 13 residues. This chain's CDR3 is CSVASGQGDEQDF. DNA for the CDR3: TGCAGCGTTGCCTCGGGACAGGGTGACGAGCAGGACTTC.

This clonotype was recorded a few times. The chain combines TRBV6-2 or TRBV6-3 with TRBJ1-2; a possible D gene is TRBD1 (5 bases). The length of the CDR3 is 13 residues. Trimming stripped 7 bases from V and 8 bases from J, with 17 bases between. Germline CDR1 and CDR2: MNHEY and SVGEGT. The CDR3 bases are TGTGCCAGCACTCTAATGGAAGGGGTCGGCTACACCTTC. Amino acid sequence: CASTLMEGVGYTF.

CDR3: CASSQVGGVAADTQYF. In DNA, the CDR3 is TGTGCCAGCAGCCAAGTAGGAGGGGTTGCGGCAGATACGCAGTATTTT. This sequence joins TRBV3-1 and TRBJ2-3; maybe TRBD2 (6 bases). Trimming removed 1 base from V and 4 bases from J, with 15 bases in between. Germline CDR1 LGHDT, CDR2 YNNKEL (reference sequence). There are 16 residues in the CDR3.

The chain couples TRBV5-1 to TRBJ2-4, with D possibly being TRBD2 (6 bases). Trimming took 4 bases from V and 1 from J, leaving 12 bases between them. The V gene's germline CDR1 is SGHRS and CDR2 YFSETQ. The CDR3 sequence is 15 residues long. This CDR3 reads CASSQIRGAKNIQYF. In DNA, the CDR3 is TGCGCCAGCAGCCAAATACGGGGGGCCAAAAACATTCAGTACTTC.

This chain joins TRBV25-1 and TRBJ1-6; D remains ambiguous. Germline V CDR1 and CDR2: MGHDK, SYGVNS. V lost 2 bases, J lost 0 bases, and 11 bases lay in between. The CDR3 spans 17 residues. In DNA, the CDR3 is TGTGCCAGCAGTGAAGCGGGAGGGAGCTCCTATAATTCACCCCTCCACTTT. Its translation is CASSEAGGSSYNSPLHF. The whole variable domain, filled in from reference TRBV25-1 and TRBJ1-6, reads EADIYQTPRYLVIGTGKKITLECSQTMGHDKMYWYQQDPGMELHLIHYSYGVNSTEKGDLSSESTVSRIRTEHFPLTLESARPSHTSQYLCASSEAGGSSYNSPLHFGNGTRLTVT.

The J gene is TRBJ1-1, the V gene TRBV5-1; no reliable D call. Germline assignment: CDR1 SGHRS and CDR2 YFSETQ. This CDR3 region has 14 residues. V was pared by 6 bases and J by 1 base, with 13 bases between. CDR3 in DNA: TGCGCCAGCACCTTACAGAGTTCGAACACTGAAGCTTTCTTT. Its translation is CASTLQSSNTEAFF.

This clonotype was picked up a small number of times. The chain carries TRBV27 and TRBJ1-4; D might be TRBD1 (5 bases). The CDR3 runs to 14 residues. Germline V gene sequence: CDR1 MNHEY, CDR2 SMNVEV (reference sequence). The V end lost 3 bases, the J end lost 8 bases, and 13 bases lay between the germline ends. The DNA of the CDR3 is TGTGCCAGCAGTTTTGGCAGGGAGGGCGAAAAACTGTTTTTT. Its protein product is CASSFGREGEKLFF.

The chain links TRBV6-2 or TRBV6-3 to TRBJ1-5; D uncertain. This CDR3 contains 13 residues. The V and J ends lost 10 bases and 5 bases respectively, with 15 bases between them. The germline V gene has CDR1 MNHEY and CDR2 SVGEGT. The CDR3 region is CATVNRSDQPQHF. CDR3 DNA sequence: TGTGCCACTGTTAACAGATCCGATCAGCCCCAGCATTTT.

This chain joins TRBV27 and TRBJ1-5; TRBD1 matches 12 bases. The CDR3 sequence is 18 residues long. V lost 5 bases, J lost 0 bases, and 8 bases stayed unmatched. Germline V gene sequence: CDR1 MNHEY, CDR2 SMNVEV (reference sequence). CDR3 in DNA: TGTGCCAGCAGTCTGAGGGACAGGGGGCCAAATAGCAATCAGCCCCAGCATTTT. Translated, it gives CASSLRDRGPNSNQPQHF.

This clonotype was observed a few times. The genes are TRBV12-3 or TRBV12-4 and TRBJ2-4; D call uncertain. This CDR3 is built from 15 residues. V was trimmed by 8 bases and J by 0 bases, leaving 14 bases between them. CDR3 nucleotides: TGTGCCAGCCGCTCGCAGGTTCTAGCCAAAAACATTCAGTACTTC. It codes for CASRSQVLAKNIQYF.

This clonotype was observed a handful of times. The J gene is TRBJ2-1, the V gene TRBV7-2; D might be TRBD2 (5 bases). V shed 2 bases and J shed 5 bases, with 10 bases lying between them. The germline CDR1 and CDR2 sequences are SGHTA and FQGNSA. The CDR3 sequence is 14 residues long. This chain's CDR3 is CASSLWARDNEQFF. Written as DNA, the CDR3 is TGTGCCAGCAGCTTATGGGCGCGGGACAATGAGCAGTTCTTC.

Comments on this clonotype: It is likely a read error: a sequence one base away is far more abundant. The CDR3 is CASSLGRSGANILTF. The CDR3 DNA sequence: TGTGCCAGCAGCTTGGGCCGCTCTGGGGCCAACATCCTGACTTTC. The chain carries TRBV11-2 and TRBJ2-6; a possible D gene is TRBD1 (5 bases). The germline gives CDR1 SGHAT, CDR2 FQNNGV. This CDR3 contains 15 residues.

The chain is built from TRBV9 and TRBJ2-5, with D possibly matching TRBD2 (5 bases). With 3 bases removed from V and 11 bases from J, the gap between germline ends came to 23 bases. This CDR3 has 15 amino acids. Germline V gene lookup returns CDR1 SGDLS and CDR2 YYNGEE. CDR3: CASSDREGFYNEQYF. The CDR3 nucleotides read TGTGCCAGCAGCGACCGAGAGGGCTTCTACAATGAGCAGTACTTC.

This sequence joins TRBV7-2 and TRBJ2-1; no reliable D call. There are 15 residues in the CDR3. Germline loops: CDR1 SGHTA, CDR2 FQGNSA. V lost 2 bases, J lost 1 base, and 9 bases lay in between. CDR3: CASSLKASSYNEQFF. CDR3 DNA: TGTGCCAGCAGCTTAAAAGCGTCTTCCTACAATGAGCAGTTCTTC.

The chain employs TRBV20-1 and TRBJ1-2; D might be TRBD1 (6 bases). Trimming took off 1 base at V and 4 bases at J, with 19 bases between the two ends. The CDR3 extends over 16 amino acids. Germline V CDR1 and CDR2: DFQATT, SNEGSKA (reference sequence). Written as DNA, the CDR3 is TGCAGTGCTAGAGCCCCAACAGGGACGGCTCCCTATGGCTACACCTTC. Translating gives CSARAPTGTAPYGYTF.

The rearrangement uses TRBV12-3 or TRBV12-4 and TRBJ1-1; D is possibly TRBD1 (6 bases). The ends were cut back, 5 bases at V and 2 bases at J, with 18 bases in the middle. This CDR3 contains 16 residues. The DNA of the CDR3 is TGTGCCAGCAGTCGGAACCAAGGGGGGCAAAACACTGAAGCTTTCTTT. Translation gives CASSRNQGGQNTEAFF.

The chain carries TRBV4-3 and TRBJ2-3; D tentatively reads TRBD1 or TRBD2 (5 bases each). CDR1 and CDR2 from the germline V gene are LGHNA and YSLEER. Trimming shortened V by 4 bases and J by 0 bases, and 14 bases separated the two germline ends. This CDR3 spans 16 amino acids. CDR3 nucleotides: TGCGCCAGCAGCCTGGGGGACGGACCTAGCACAGATACGCAGTATTTT. This translates into CASSLGDGPSTDTQYF.

The genes are TRBV13 and TRBJ2-1; 7 bases are a match to TRBD1. Germline values: CDR1 PRHDT, CDR2 FYEKMQ (reference sequence). CDR3 size: 13 residues. Trimming removed 3 bases from V and 9 bases from J; junction bases left unmatched: 5. The CDR3 nucleotides are TGTGCCAGCAGCTTCACAGGGGTGGGTGAGCAGTTCTTC. Translating it yields CASSFTGVGEQFF.

In its sample, this clonotype was seen once. V gene TRBV9 combines with J gene TRBJ2-2; the match to TRBD2 covers 9 bases. The trim removed 4 bases at V and 0 bases at J, leaving 1 base unmatched. The germline gives CDR1 SGDLS, CDR2 YYNGEE. CDR3 length: 15 residues. In DNA, the CDR3 is TGTGCCAGCAGCCGCGGGGGGGCGAACACCGGGGAGCTGTTTTTT. Amino acids: CASSRGGANTGELFF. Full variable domain (missing parts from reference TRBV9 and TRBJ2-2): DSGVTQTPKHLITATGQRVTLRCSPRSGDLSVYWYQQSLDQGLQFLIQYYNGEERAKGNILERFSAQQFPDLHSELNLSSLELGDSALYFCASSRGGANTGELFFGEGSRLTVL.

The V gene is TRBV27, the J gene TRBJ2-4; D is undetermined. Near its end, the DNA agrees better with TRBJ2-7, so the J call may be wrong. This CDR3 region has 13 residues. Germline-derived CDR1 and CDR2 are MNHEY and SMNVEV (reference sequence). The CDR3 loop is CASSFGQPSEQYF. DNA for the CDR3: TGTGCCAGCAGTTTTGGGCAACCCAGCGAGCAGTACTTC.

V gene TRBV6-2 or TRBV6-3 combines with J gene TRBJ2-1; no firm D call. Trimming pared 5 bases from V and 5 bases from J, leaving 19 bases between. Germline lookup yields CDR1 MNHEY and CDR2 SVGEGT. The length of the CDR3 is 16 residues. CDR3 DNA sequence: TGTGCCAGCAGTACTAACCCCCAACACCTTGACAATGAGCAGTTCTTC. Residues: CASSTNPQHLDNEQFF.

Turning to this clonotype: Germline is not matched at one junction end, which may reflect a read error. The chain couples TRBV12-3 or TRBV12-4 to TRBJ1-1; no clear D. The CDR3 has 13 amino acids. CDR3 protein: CASSLGRSTEAFF. The CDR3 DNA sequence: TGTGCCAGCAGCTTAGGGAGGAGCACTGAAGCTTTCTTT.